These T cell receptor beta chains were read from a single sample in a study of CD8 T cells in ankylosing spondylitis. Using its own MiXCR run on the 5' RACE reads, TCRdb lists one record per CDR3 protein. The sample includes around 230,000 distinct CDR3 sequences, around 9.1% of them seen just once. The sequenced material came from blood, either unsorted or a sorted T cell fraction (not recorded which). These receptors were collected from a male donor with ankylosing spondylitis or in good health (not recorded which). Both conserved end residues are trimmed from each CDR3. The D gene is left open where the match is weak.

j_call	v_call	d_call	cdr3_aa
TRBJ2-7	TRBV5-1	TRBD2	ASSLGAGNEQY
TRBJ1-2	TRBV25-1	NA	ASSELDRGYT
TRBJ1-5	TRBV12-3/TRBV12-4	TRBD1	ASSLDRGNWKPQH
TRBJ2-2	TRBV11-2	TRBD1	ASSSRLFGRGRMVGELF
TRBJ2-7	TRBV7-8	NA	ASSVSSRSGSEQY
TRBJ2-7	TRBV5-4	TRBD2	ASSLGTSPFNEQY
TRBJ2-7	TRBV18	NA	ASSPPGVRSYEQY
TRBJ2-3	TRBV5-4	TRBD2	ASSLAGADTQY
TRBJ1-1	TRBV12-3/TRBV12-4	NA	ASSPHQDRMNTEAF
TRBJ2-7	TRBV12-3/TRBV12-4	NA	ASSPGRPHEQY
TRBJ2-2	TRBV6-1	NA	ASSEAWTGELF
TRBJ2-3	TRBV7-3	NA	ASSLEQGDTQY
TRBJ2-7	TRBV18	NA	ASSLQEGYEQY
TRBJ2-2	TRBV18	NA	ASSPPVGAAGELF
TRBJ1-4	TRBV10-3	NA	AIRATTNEKLF
TRBJ1-2	TRBV3-1	NA	ASSQGTPGYT
TRBJ2-3	TRBV7-8	TRBD2	ASSPGGAPDTQY
TRBJ2-7	TRBV14	NA	ASSQGRPPGDEQY
TRBJ2-2	TRBV20-1	NA	SARKAGLTGTGELF
TRBJ2-7	TRBV5-1	NA	ASGPGTESSYEQY
TRBJ2-7	TRBV12-3/TRBV12-4	TRBD1	ASSDRDREQY
TRBJ2-2	TRBV5-1	TRBD1	ASSSGQTGWLNTGELF
TRBJ2-5	TRBV20-1	TRBD2	SAKRTSGSVETQY
TRBJ2-1	TRBV7-8	TRBD2	ASSLEVEAGGPREAEQF
TRBJ2-2	TRBV7-3	TRBD1	ASSLTADRVTGELF
TRBJ2-3	TRBV6-1	TRBD1	ASKRGRTGGFLTDTQY
TRBJ2-4	TRBV6-5	NA	ASSYSEGGKNIQY
TRBJ2-3	TRBV5-1	NA	ASSPRVGDTQY
TRBJ2-5	TRBV5-1	TRBD2	ASSLAGGPEETQY
TRBJ1-2	TRBV6-1	TRBD1	ASSPRGRDGYT